This TCR beta chain emerged from a study of response to subunit inactivated influenza vaccine. Study-wide points: It was the authors' suggestion that each seasonal influenza vaccination recruits few new T cells.

TCRdb reanalysed the RT-PCR reads using MiXCR and keeps one entry per CDR3 protein. The repertoire holds about 800,000 distinct CDR3 sequences, around 20% seen once, with roughly a tenth in the top ten. Worth noting for this clonotype: What it binds is unknown.

Germline lookup yields CDR1 ENHRY and CDR2 SYGVKD. This CDR3 comprises 14 residues. V lost 4 bases and J lost 5, with 14 bases in between. The sequenced sample was PBMCs from blood, obtained 5 days after vaccination. This receptor was obtained from a man aged 45 to 65 who received an inactivated influenza vaccine. The gene calls are TRBV10-3 and TRBJ2-5; possible D gene TRBD2, 6 bases. The CDR3 reads CAISGGVPSETQYF. In DNA, the CDR3 is TGTGCCATCAGTGGCGGGGTACCCTCGGAGACCCAGTACTTC.